The 22 T cell receptor beta chains below were found in one sample sequenced in a study of blood T cell repertoires in COVID-19. Profiling relied on immunoSEQ multiplex PCR, and the TCRdb table lists in-frame clones only, not all of them. The repertoire holds around 100,000 clones, 65% to 85% seen once, with around 16% in the top ten. Sequenced: peripheral blood. The receptors were sampled from a woman aged 55 to 70 with acute or convalescent COVID-19.

This chain links TRBV9 with TRBJ2-2, with 9 positions matching TRBD2. Germline CDR1 is SGDLS and CDR2 is YYNGEE. This CDR3 comprises 16 residues. V shed 0 bases, J shed 0 bases, and the junction held 0 bases outside the gene matches. CDR3 loop: CASSVGTSANTGELFF. The CDR3 DNA follows: TGTGCCAGCAGCGTAGGGACTAGCGCGAACACCGGGGAGCTGTTTTTT.

This chain links TRBV27 with TRBJ1-2, with D possibly matching TRBD1 (6 bases). CDR1 is MNHEY and CDR2 is SMNVEV in the germline V gene (reference sequence). V shed 6 bases and J shed 0 bases, with 11 bases lying between them. This CDR3 is built from 14 residues. For the CDR3, the DNA is TGTGCCAGCAGGGACAGTAACTCTAACTATGGCTACACCTTC. Protein product: CASRDSNSNYGYTF.

This rearrangement joins TRBV27 to TRBJ2-1; 8 nucleotides match TRBD2. The V and J ends lost 9 bases and 9 bases, in that order; junction bases with no gene match: 13. Germline CDR1 reads MNHEY; CDR2 reads SMNVEV (reference sequence). The CDR3 contains 14 residues. The CDR3 region has the DNA TGTGCCAGTGCTCGGGGGGGCCCCTTCGGTGAGCAGTTCTTC. Its protein is CASARGGPFGEQFF.

This clone was seen repeatedly, ten times or more. The chain combines TRBV19 with TRBJ2-1; perhaps TRBD1 as D (5 bases). CDR1 is LNHDA and CDR2 is SQIVND in the germline V gene (reference sequence). The V gene lost 1 base and the J gene lost 2 bases, with 12 bases spanning the gap. The CDR3 is 16 residues long. The CDR3 DNA reads as TGTGCCAGTAGTATAGGCCGACAGTGGGCCTACAATGAGCAGTTCTTC. Translating it yields CASSIGRQWAYNEQFF.

The chain carries TRBV30 and TRBJ1-5; the D is unclear. The CDR3 extends over 14 amino acids. V was clipped by 0 bases and J by 4 bases, with 10 bases between them. Germline values: CDR1 GTSNPN, CDR2 SVGIG (reference sequence). DNA of the CDR3: TGTGCCTGGAGTGTGGGCAGCTTGAATCAGCCCCAGCATTTT. This translates into CAWSVGSLNQPQHF.

The chain links TRBV2 to TRBJ2-3; D gene ambiguous. The V end was cut by 6 bases, the J end by 5 bases, with 3 bases between. The CDR3 has 10 residues. The germline CDR1 and CDR2 sequences are SNHLY and FYNNEI. CDR3 sequence reads: CASSLDTQYF. The CDR3 DNA reads TGTGCCAGCAGCTTAGATACGCAGTATTTT.

As concerns this clone: Other nucleotide sequences from this sample produce the same CDR3. This sequence joins TRBV9 and TRBJ1-4, with TRBD1 identical over 7 bases. From germline, CDR1 is SGDLS and CDR2 YYNGEE. The junction had 1 base not matched to a gene; V was cut back by 0 bases and J by 5 bases. The CDR3 contains 14 residues. The CDR3 DNA reads TGTGCCAGCAGCGTAGGACAGGGAAATGAAAAACTGTTTTTT. It codes for CASSVGQGNEKLFF.

J is TRBJ1-1 and V is TRBV5-1; D ambiguous. Germline values: CDR1 SGHRS, CDR2 YFSETQ. Trimming stripped 4 bases from V and 3 bases from J, with 13 bases between. This CDR3 region has 14 residues. The chain's CDR3 is CASSVRESDTEAFF. As DNA, the CDR3 is TGCGCCAGCAGCGTCCGGGAGTCGGACACTGAAGCTTTCTTT.

The chain links TRBV28 to TRBJ1-3, with 8 bases lining up with TRBD1. The trim removed 2 bases at V and 4 bases at J, leaving 7 bases unmatched. Germline CDR1 is MDHEN and CDR2 is SYDVKM. This CDR3 is built from 16 residues. CDR3 sequence (DNA): TGTGCCAGCAGTTTACCCGGACAGGGAAAGGGAAACACCATATATTTT. Encoded protein: CASSLPGQGKGNTIYF.

The chain combines TRBV7-6 with TRBJ2-3, with D possibly being TRBD2 (5 bases). V lost 6 bases to trimming and J lost 2 bases, with 12 bases between them. The CDR3 spans 14 residues. Germline CDR1 and CDR2: SGHVS and FNYEAQ. This chain's CDR3 is CASSQPGITDTQYF. The CDR3 DNA reads as TGTGCCAGCAGTCAGCCGGGGATCACAGATACGCAGTATTTT.

The chain joins TRBV4-3 to TRBJ1-2; 10 nucleotides match TRBD1. The junction had 5 bases not matched to a gene; V was cut back by 1 base and J by 6 bases. The germline gives CDR1 LGHNA, CDR2 YSLEER. The CDR3 is 15 residues long. The CDR3 protein is CASSQGSTGGNGYTF. The CDR3 nucleotides read TGCGCCAGCAGCCAAGGATCGACAGGGGGCAATGGCTACACCTTC.

The rearrangement uses TRBV5-5 and TRBJ1-3; D uncertain. This CDR3 is built from 13 residues. CDR1 is SGHKS and CDR2 is YYEKEE in the germline V gene (reference sequence). Trimming cost V 3 bases and J 0 bases, with 4 bases left between them. The CDR3 nucleotides are TGTGCCAGCAGCTACTACTCTGGAAACACCATATATTTT. The encoded protein is CASSYYSGNTIYF.

The chain employs TRBV5-1 and TRBJ2-3, with D perhaps matching TRBD2 (5 bases). The CDR3 runs 15 residues. V was cut by 7 bases and J by 2 bases, with 17 bases left in between. Germline values: CDR1 SGHRS, CDR2 YFSETQ. The DNA of the CDR3 is TGCGCCAGCGGCGCAGGCAGCGGTCCCACAGATACGCAGTATTTT. It encodes CASGAGSGPTDTQYF.

The chain links TRBV12-3 or TRBV12-4 to TRBJ2-4, with D hard to call. The CDR3 runs 12 residues. Trimming took off 6 bases at V and 5 bases at J, with 8 bases between the two ends. The CDR3 region is CASSVTENIQYF. The CDR3 bases are TGTGCCAGCAGCGTAACAGAAAACATTCAGTACTTC.

The chain couples TRBV7-2 to TRBJ2-3, with D maybe TRBD2 (5 bases). The CDR3 is 13 residues long. Germline values: CDR1 SGHTA, CDR2 FQGNSA. CDR3 protein: CSTKRRREDTQYF. Written as DNA, the CDR3 is TGTTCGACTAAGCGCCGTCGGGAAGATACGCAGTATTTT.

V gene TRBV15 combines with J gene TRBJ2-7, with TRBD1 matching over 9 bases. The germline V gene has CDR1 LNHNV and CDR2 YYDKDF (reference sequence). This CDR3 contains 14 residues. V was pared by 3 bases and J by 5 bases, with 5 bases of the junction left unmatched. The CDR3 region has the DNA TGTGCCACCAGCAGCGGGGACAGGGTCCACGAGCAGTACTTC. Its translation: CATSSGDRVHEQYF.

CDR3 in DNA: TGTGCCAGCAGTTCAAGGACAGCGCTCTATAATTCACCCCTCCACTTT. The encoded protein is CASSSRTALYNSPLHF. The rearrangement links TRBV27 to TRBJ1-6, with D possibly being TRBD1 (6 bases). This CDR3 has 16 residues. Germline V lookup: CDR1 MNHEY, CDR2 SMNVEV (reference sequence). V was cut by 4 bases and J by 3 bases, with 13 bases left in between.

The rearrangement joins TRBV19 to TRBJ1-2; 10 nucleotides line up with TRBD1. V gave up 7 bases and J gave up 4 bases; unmatched junction bases: 9. CDR1 and CDR2 (germline): LNHDA, SQIVND (reference sequence). This CDR3 has 15 residues. CDR3 DNA sequence: TGTGCCAGTACAACCGGGACAGGGGATCTCTATGGCTACACCTTC. It yields the protein CASTTGTGDLYGYTF.

V and J are TRBV19 and TRBJ1-2, with 11 bases lining up with TRBD1. The CDR3 length is 12 residues. From germline, CDR1 is LNHDA and CDR2 SQIVND (reference sequence). The trim removed 8 bases at V and 8 bases at J, leaving 4 bases unmatched. The CDR3 nucleotides read TGTGCCAGTTGGGACAGGGGGAAGGGCTACACCTTC. Translating it yields CASWDRGKGYTF.

CDR3 DNA sequence: TGTGCCAGCAGCCAAGGGATAAGTGGAGGTTACGAGCAGTACTTC. The encoded protein is CASSQGISGGYEQYF. The chain combines TRBV4-2 with TRBJ2-7; a weak D match, TRBD2 (5 bases). Looked up from germline, CDR1 is LGHNA and CDR2 is YNFKEQ. Deletions cut 1 base from V and 4 bases from J, with 14 bases between. The CDR3 is made up of 15 amino acids.

The chain has TRBV5-1 and TRBJ1-3; 7 bases line up with TRBD1. The V gene end was trimmed by 4 bases and the J gene end by 4 bases; junction bases not matched to a gene: 8. Looked up from germline, CDR1 is SGHRS and CDR2 is YFSETQ. The CDR3 is 15 amino acids. CDR3: CASSPQQGRGNTIYF. CDR3 DNA: TGCGCCAGCAGCCCCCAACAGGGGAGAGGAAACACCATATATTTT.

J is TRBJ2-7 and V is TRBV6-5, with a weak D call TRBD2 (5 bases). The V end was cut by 5 bases, the J end by 3 bases, with 11 bases between. The length of the CDR3 is 13 residues. CDR1 and CDR2 (germline): MNHEY, SVGAGI. This CDR3 reads CASSPLAGYEQYF. CDR3 nucleotide sequence: TGTGCCAGCAGTCCGCTAGCCGGCTACGAGCAGTACTTC.